A selection of T cell receptor beta chains follows, all from one sample in a study of tumor-infiltrating lymphocytes in primary liver carcinoma. TCRdb called the multiplex PCR reads again in MiXCR, with one record for every CDR3 protein. The sample records about 330,000 distinct CDR3 sequences, approximately 65% being singletons. The sequenced sample was peripheral blood. These receptors all come from a man aged 35 to 55 with primary liver carcinoma and hepatitis B virus infection. CDR3s include the opening cysteine and the closing phenylalanine or tryptophan. Each record gives: D gene, V gene, J gene, clone size, CDR3 protein, CDR3 DNA. The D gene is left open where the match is weak. Clone size is stated in some rows and not others, as once, few, many or a class when expanded.

D gene: NA; V gene: TRBV11-2; J gene: TRBJ2-7; clone size: NA; CDR3 protein: CDSSLDLDEQYF; CDR3 DNA: TGTGACAGCAGCTTAGATCTCGACGAGCAATACTTC
D gene: NA; V gene: TRBV12-3/TRBV12-4; J gene: TRBJ2-5; clone size: NA; CDR3 protein: CASSFGNTQETQYF; CDR3 DNA: TGTGCCAGCAGTTTCGGGAATACTCAAGAGACCCAGTACTTC
D gene: NA; V gene: TRBV12-3/TRBV12-4; J gene: TRBJ2-5; clone size: few; CDR3 protein: CASSLGQAPETQYF; CDR3 DNA: TGTGCCAGCAGTTTAGGCCAGGCTCCAGAGACCCAGTACTTC
D gene: NA; V gene: TRBV14; J gene: TRBJ2-1; clone size: NA; CDR3 protein: CASSQFANEQFF; CDR3 DNA: TGTGCCAGTAGCCAATTCGCGAATGAGCAGTTCTTC
D gene: NA; V gene: TRBV11-2; J gene: TRBJ2-2; clone size: many; CDR3 protein: CASRAIGAGELFF; CDR3 DNA: TGTGCCAGCAGGGCCATTGGGGCCGGGGAGCTGTTTTTT
D gene: TRBD1; V gene: TRBV6-1; J gene: TRBJ2-2; clone size: NA; CDR3 protein: CASGTGQGNTGELFF; CDR3 DNA: TGTGCCAGCGGGACGGGACAGGGGAACACCGGGGAGCTGTTTTTT
D gene: NA; V gene: TRBV11-2; J gene: TRBJ2-3; clone size: NA; CDR3 protein: CASSLMPSDSDTQYF; CDR3 DNA: TGTGCCAGCAGCTTAATGCCTAGTGACTCAGATACGCAGTATTTT
D gene: TRBD1; V gene: TRBV11-3; J gene: TRBJ2-1; clone size: NA; CDR3 protein: CASSQSDRPGGNEQFF; CDR3 DNA: TGTGCCAGCAGCCAATCGGACAGGCCAGGGGGCAATGAGCAGTTCTTC
D gene: NA; V gene: TRBV28; J gene: TRBJ1-4; clone size: few; CDR3 protein: CASTYTGRVEKLFF; CDR3 DNA: TGTGCCAGCACCTATACAGGGCGGGTTGAAAAACTGTTTTTT
D gene: NA; V gene: TRBV4-1; J gene: TRBJ2-1; clone size: NA; CDR3 protein: CASSPRIDYYNEQFF; CDR3 DNA: TGCGCCAGCAGCCCCAGGATTGATTACTACAATGAGCAGTTCTTC
D gene: NA; V gene: TRBV4-2; J gene: TRBJ2-5; clone size: NA; CDR3 protein: CAISQGLAIETQYF; CDR3 DNA: TGTGCCATCAGCCAGGGTCTAGCGATTGAGACCCAGTACTTC
D gene: TRBD2; V gene: TRBV11-2; J gene: TRBJ2-7; clone size: NA; CDR3 protein: CESSLGWTSASYEQYF; CDR3 DNA: TGTGAAAGCAGCTTAGGTTGGACTAGCGCCTCCTACGAGCAGTACTTC
D gene: TRBD1; V gene: TRBV5-4; J gene: TRBJ2-5; clone size: few; CDR3 protein: CASITDRGRETQYF; CDR3 DNA: TGTGCCAGCATCACTGACAGGGGGCGAGAGACCCAGTACTTC
D gene: NA; V gene: TRBV29-1; J gene: TRBJ1-2; clone size: NA; CDR3 protein: CNVELGAGGYTF; CDR3 DNA: TGCAACGTTGAACTCGGGGCAGGGGGCTACACCTTC
D gene: TRBD1; V gene: TRBV11-2; J gene: TRBJ1-1; clone size: NA; CDR3 protein: CVSSPRLTGPKIGAFF; CDR3 DNA: TGTGTCAGCAGCCCGCGCCTGACAGGGCCGAAGATTGGTGCTTTCTTT
D gene: TRBD1; V gene: TRBV5-4; J gene: TRBJ2-1; clone size: NA; CDR3 protein: CASSLNRGLGDEQFF; CDR3 DNA: TGTGCCAGCAGCTTGAACAGGGGGCTCGGGGATGAGCAGTTCTTC
D gene: TRBD2; V gene: TRBV11-2; J gene: TRBJ2-3; clone size: NA; CDR3 protein: CASSLLRLAGVGDTRYF; CDR3 DNA: TGTGCCAGCAGCTTACTCAGACTAGCGGGAGTAGGAGATACGCGGTATTTT
D gene: TRBD1; V gene: TRBV5-1; J gene: TRBJ2-2; clone size: NA; CDR3 protein: CASRTGVRSGTGELFF; CDR3 DNA: TGCGCCAGCAGGACAGGGGTTCGTTCGGGCACCGGGGAACTGTTTTTT
D gene: TRBD2; V gene: TRBV28; J gene: TRBJ2-2; clone size: NA; CDR3 protein: CASAGLAQPNTGELFF; CDR3 DNA: TGTGCCAGCGCTGGACTAGCGCAACCGAACACCGGGGAGCTGTTTTTT
D gene: NA; V gene: TRBV6-1; J gene: TRBJ1-2; clone size: many; CDR3 protein: CASSPDSEYGYTF; CDR3 DNA: TGTGCCAGCAGCCCAGACAGCGAGTATGGCTACACCTTC
D gene: NA; V gene: TRBV11-2; J gene: TRBJ2-4; clone size: NA; CDR3 protein: CASSLFFGGSTAKNIQYF; CDR3 DNA: TGTGCCAGCAGCTTGTTCTTTGGCGGATCAACGGCCAAAAACATTCAGTACTTC
D gene: NA; V gene: TRBV11-2; J gene: TRBJ2-2; clone size: NA; CDR3 protein: CGSSSPPNTGELLF; CDR3 DNA: TGTGGCAGCAGCTCCCCCCCGAACACCGGGGAGCTGCTTTTT
D gene: NA; V gene: TRBV6-1; J gene: TRBJ1-2; clone size: many; CDR3 protein: CASSEDGYGYTF; CDR3 DNA: TGTGCCAGCAGTGAAGATGGATATGGCTACACCTTC
D gene: NA; V gene: TRBV5-1; J gene: TRBJ2-1; clone size: many; CDR3 protein: CASHPGSSRSYNEQFF; CDR3 DNA: TGCGCCAGCCACCCGGGTTCTAGCCGCTCCTACAATGAGCAGTTCTTC
D gene: NA; V gene: TRBV5-4; J gene: TRBJ1-1; clone size: NA; CDR3 protein: CASSRPKNTEAFF; CDR3 DNA: TGTGCCAGCAGCCGCCCAAAGAACACTGAAGCTTTCTTT
D gene: NA; V gene: TRBV5-4; J gene: TRBJ2-5; clone size: NA; CDR3 protein: CASSLASMGETQYF; CDR3 DNA: TGTGCCAGCAGTCTCGCGTCCATGGGCGAGACCCAGTACTTC
D gene: TRBD2; V gene: TRBV6-1; J gene: TRBJ2-1; clone size: NA; CDR3 protein: CASNETAGRVHELFF; CDR3 DNA: TGTGCCAGCAATGAAACAGCCGGGAGGGTACATGAGCTGTTCTTC
D gene: NA; V gene: TRBV11-2; J gene: TRBJ2-2; clone size: few; CDR3 protein: CASSFAGIAGELFF; CDR3 DNA: TGTGCCAGCAGTTTTGCGGGAATTGCTGGGGAGCTGTTTTTT
D gene: NA; V gene: TRBV5-6; J gene: TRBJ1-2; clone size: many; CDR3 protein: CASSFHTAFAF; CDR3 DNA: TGTGCCAGCAGCTTCCATACAGCGTTTGCCTTC